Below, 11 T cell receptor beta chains from the same sample are listed, as sequenced in a study of blood T cell repertoires in COVID-19 (dated by TCRdb to between 2020 and 2021). Library preparation used the immunoSEQ multiplex PCR assay. TCRdb carries this immuneACCESS record with in-frame sequences only. Its versions omit some clonotypes, under half of them owing to an unresolved V gene in the studies checked, with the rest unexplained. This sample comprises over 85,000 clones, almost 85% of them detected only once. The ten largest clones capture 9.5% to 10% of the sample. The sample taken for sequencing was peripheral blood. The receptors here all came from a man in his forties with active or convalescent COVID-19.

The chain couples TRBV20-1 to TRBJ1-1; D possibly corresponds to TRBD1 (6 bases). V was clipped by 3 bases and J by 1 base, with 12 bases between them. Per the germline V gene, CDR1 is DFQATT and CDR2 is SNEGSKA (reference sequence). The CDR3 spans 14 residues. The CDR3 nucleotides read TGCAGTGCTAGTGTGGACAGAGGGAACACTGAAGCTTTCTTT. It codes for CSASVDRGNTEAFF.

The rearrangement uses TRBV11-2 and TRBJ2-1; 9 bases are a match to TRBD1. The germline gives CDR1 SGHAT, CDR2 FQNNGV. Trimming removed 1 base from V and 4 bases from J; junction bases left unmatched: 2. CDR3 length: 15 amino acids. CDR3 sequence (DNA): TGTGCCAGCAGCTTAGGGGACAGGGCGTACAATGAGCAGTTCTTC. It translates to CASSLGDRAYNEQFF. The whole variable domain, filled in from reference TRBV11-2 and TRBJ2-1, reads EAGVAQSPRYKIIEKRQSVAFWCNPISGHATLYWYQQILGQGPKLLIQFQNNGVVDDSQLPKDRFSAERLKGVDSTLKIQPAKLEDSAVYLCASSLGDRAYNEQFFGPGTRLTVL.

This chain joins TRBV27 and TRBJ2-7, with 7 nucleotides matching TRBD2. The V gene end was trimmed by 3 bases and the J gene end by 7 bases; junction bases not matched to a gene: 9. Germline assignment: CDR1 MNHEY and CDR2 SMNVEV (reference sequence). This CDR3 spans 14 amino acids. CDR3 DNA: TGTGCCAGCAGTTTCCGGGGGGTTTCGGCTGAGCAGTACTTC. This sequence encodes CASSFRGVSAEQYF.

The rearrangement uses TRBV3-1 (or the pseudogene TRBV3-2) and TRBJ1-2; D may be TRBD1 (6 bases). Germline V gene sequence: CDR1 LGHDT, CDR2 YNNKEL (reference sequence). V dropped 6 bases and J dropped 3 bases, with 11 bases sitting between them. This CDR3 is 13 amino acids long. The CDR3 protein is CASSRTADYGYTF. CDR3 in DNA: TGTGCCAGCAGTCGGACAGCGGACTATGGCTACACCTTC.

The chain has TRBV6-6 and TRBJ2-3, with D unclear. CDR1 is MNHNY and CDR2 is SVGAGI in the germline V gene (reference sequence). CDR3 size: 10 residues. V lost 8 bases to trimming and J lost 6 bases, with 6 bases between them. The CDR3 DNA follows: TGTGCCAGCCCTTTGGATACGCAGTATTTT. This sequence encodes CASPLDTQYF.

This sequence joins TRBV6-5 and TRBJ1-5, with D perhaps TRBD1 (6 bases). V was shortened by 8 bases and J by 2 bases, with 16 bases between the two germline ends. Germline assignment: CDR1 MNHEY and CDR2 SVGAGI. The CDR3 extends over 15 amino acids. CDR3 protein: CASWGAGVGNQPQHF. The DNA for the CDR3 is TGTGCCAGCTGGGGAGCAGGGGTGGGCAATCAGCCCCAGCATTTT.

This clone has a single count. The V gene is TRBV5-1, the J gene TRBJ2-5; possible D gene TRBD1, 7 bases. The V end lost 4 bases, the J end lost 0 bases, and 10 bases lay between the germline ends. In germline, CDR1 is SGHRS, CDR2 YFSETQ. The CDR3 is 14 residues long. CDR3 protein: CASSAGQYQETQYF. CDR3 DNA sequence: TGCGCCAGCAGCGCGGGACAGTACCAAGAGACCCAGTACTTC.

The chain recombines TRBV18 with TRBJ2-7, with a weak D call TRBD2 (5 bases). The V gene lost 3 bases and the J gene lost 2 bases, with 14 bases spanning the gap. This CDR3 is built from 15 residues. Looked up from germline, CDR1 is KGHSH and CDR2 is LQKENI. The DNA of the CDR3 is TGTGCCAGCTCACCTACTCCGGAGGTTACCTACGAGCAGTACTTC. It translates to CASSPTPEVTYEQYF.

The CDR3 sequence is CASSLEGPQGARDTQYF. As DNA, the CDR3 is TGTGCCAGCAGCTTGGAGGGGCCGCAGGGGGCTAGGGATACGCAGTATTTT. The chain combines TRBV7-6 with TRBJ2-3; 8 bases match TRBD1. The CDR3 extends over 17 amino acids. Trimming at V came to 3 bases and at J to 6 bases, leaving 14 bases not matched to a gene. Looked up from germline, CDR1 is SGHVS and CDR2 is FNYEAQ.

This chain joins TRBV2 and TRBJ1-2; no definite D call. Germline V gene data show CDR1 as SNHLY and CDR2 as FYNNEI. V lost 10 bases, J lost 2 bases, and 11 bases lay in between. The CDR3 runs 12 residues. The CDR3 sequence is CATGSVNYGYTF. CDR3 nucleotide sequence: TGTGCCACCGGGAGTGTGAACTATGGCTACACCTTC.

This rearrangement joins TRBV19 to TRBJ1-1; D gene unclear. CDR3 length: 11 residues. The V gene's germline CDR1 is LNHDA and CDR2 SQIVND (reference sequence). V was cut by 7 bases and J by 1 base, with 4 bases left in between. The CDR3 spells CASTWNTEAFF. CDR3 coding DNA: TGTGCCAGTACGTGGAACACTGAAGCTTTCTTT.